These 22 T cell receptor beta chains share one sample of origin, sequenced in a study of T cells in Graves' hyperthyroidism and ophthalmopathy. It was RNA transcripts that yielded the amplified TCR beta CDR3 regions. TCR CDR3 regions were first amplified by RT-PCR with HTBI primers. TCRdb re-derived calls from the multiplex PCR reads in MiXCR, one entry per CDR3 protein. The sample has 390,000 or so distinct CDR3 sequences, roughly 15% seen once. The material sequenced was blood. The origin of the receptors is a man aged 18 to 30 with Graves' ophthalmopathy.

The sample holds many counts of this clonotype. V and J are TRBV11-2 and TRBJ1-5, with 12 bases matching TRBD1. Germline V gene data show CDR1 as SGHAT and CDR2 as FQNNGV. CDR3 size: 18 residues. The J segment lost 2 bases and the V segment lost 3 bases, leaving 8 bases of the junction unmatched. CDR3 sequence (DNA): TGTGCCAGCAGCTTTGGGTCGGGACAGGGGGCTGGCAATCAGCCCCAGCATTTT. This gives the protein CASSFGSGQGAGNQPQHF.

The CDR3 protein is CASNDLIYQETQYF. The DNA of the CDR3 is TGTGCCAGCAACGATCTGATTTACCAAGAGACCCAGTACTTC. J is TRBJ2-5 and V is TRBV7-2; no reliable D call. The V end lost 7 bases, the J end lost 0 bases, and 12 bases lay between the germline ends. The CDR3 contains 14 residues. Germline CDR1 SGHTA, CDR2 FQGNSA.

The gene calls are TRBV9 and TRBJ2-2, with D possibly matching TRBD1 (6 bases). Germline CDR1 SGDLS, CDR2 YYNGEE. The CDR3 covers 15 residues. Between the trimmed V and J ends, which lost 4 bases and 2 bases, there was a span of 12 bases. CDR3 bases: TGTGCCAGCAGCCCTCAGGGGACAAACACCGGGGAGCTGTTTTTT. The encoded protein is CASSPQGTNTGELFF.

The chain combines TRBV11-2 with TRBJ2-5; D possibly uses TRBD1 or TRBD2 (7 bases each). V was pared by 5 bases and J by 5 bases, with 15 bases between. The CDR3 extends over 14 amino acids. CDR1 SGHAT and CDR2 FQNNGV come from the germline V gene. CDR3 nucleotide sequence: TGTGCCAGCAGCCCCCAGGGGGGGCTCGAGACCCAGTACTTC. Translation gives CASSPQGGLETQYF. Full variable domain (outside the CDR3, taken from reference TRBV11-2 and TRBJ2-5): EAGVAQSPRYKIIEKRQSVAFWCNPISGHATLYWYQQILGQGPKLLIQFQNNGVVDDSQLPKDRFSAERLKGVDSTLKIQPAKLEDSAVYLCASSPQGGLETQYFGPGTRLLVL.

This clonotype was observed many times. The chain carries TRBV19 and TRBJ2-7; a weak D match, TRBD2 (5 bases). Germline-derived CDR1 and CDR2 are LNHDA and SQIVND (reference sequence). V was clipped by 1 base and J by 5 bases, with 6 bases between them. This CDR3 spans 12 amino acids. The CDR3 loop is CASSIAGNEQYF. The DNA of the CDR3 is TGTGCCAGTAGTATAGCCGGGAACGAGCAGTACTTC.

In its sample, this clonotype was seen many times. The chain joins TRBV7-2 to TRBJ2-7; the match to TRBD1 covers 9 bases. This CDR3 is 14 amino acids long. Germline values: CDR1 SGHTA, CDR2 FQGNSA. J was trimmed by 6 bases and V by 4 bases; bases with no gene match: 7. CDR3 protein: CASSSGTGSSEQYF. In DNA, the CDR3 is TGTGCCAGCAGCTCCGGGACAGGGAGTTCCGAGCAGTACTTC.

This clonotype was observed many times. V gene TRBV7-8 combines with J gene TRBJ2-5; weak D call: TRBD1 (5 bases). The germline V gene has CDR1 SGHVS and CDR2 FQNEAQ. This CDR3 is built from 13 residues. V lost 0 bases and J 5 bases, leaving 7 bases between the germline ends. The CDR3 is CASSLAAGETQYF. The DNA for the CDR3 is TGTGCCAGCAGCTTAGCGGCAGGGGAGACCCAGTACTTC.

This clonotype was observed a few times. The junction departs from germline at one end; a sequencing error may be responsible. The rearrangement links TRBV27 to TRBJ2-1, with D possibly being TRBD1 (6 bases). The CDR3 runs 15 residues. CDR1 and CDR2 (germline): MNHEY, SMNVEV (reference sequence). This CDR3 reads CASSRLDSSNNEQFF. The CDR3 bases are TGTGCCAGCAGTCGCCTGGACAGCTCCAACAATGAGCAGTTCTTC.

In this sample, this clonotype turned up many times. The chain links TRBV10-3 to TRBJ1-5; tentatively, D is TRBD1 (5 bases). CDR3 length: 14 amino acids. Germline V gene data show CDR1 as ENHRY and CDR2 as SYGVKD. Trimming shortened V by 3 bases and J by 1 base, and 7 bases separated the two germline ends. The CDR3 sequence: CAISESGSNQPQHF. The CDR3 nucleotides are TGTGCCATCAGTGAATCAGGGAGCAATCAGCCCCAGCATTTT.

This clonotype was recorded at least ten times. V and J are TRBV18 and TRBJ2-5; TRBD1 might be the D (6 bases). The CDR3 length is 14 residues. From germline, CDR1 is KGHSH and CDR2 LQKENI. V lost 6 bases and J 1 base, leaving 12 bases between the germline ends. The CDR3, as DNA: TGTGCCAGCTCGCAGGGGTACGGCCAAGAGACCCAGTACTTC. Encoded protein: CASSQGYGQETQYF.

This clonotype was picked up many times. The rearrangement uses TRBV5-1 and TRBJ2-7, with D unresolved. CDR3 size: 15 residues. V was trimmed by 2 bases and J by 3 bases, leaving 15 bases between them. Per germline, CDR1 SGHRS and CDR2 YFSETQ. The CDR3 region is CASSFNGVSVYEQYF. The DNA for the CDR3 is TGCGCCAGCAGCTTCAACGGCGTGTCTGTCTACGAGCAGTACTTC.

This clonotype was seen many times. The genes are TRBV24-1 and TRBJ2-3, with 7 positions matching TRBD1. Germline CDR1 and CDR2: KGHDR and SFDVKD. J was trimmed by 4 bases and V by 7 bases; bases with no gene match: 13. The CDR3 loop spans 16 amino acids. The CDR3 region has the DNA TGTGCCACCAGGGGTTCGACAGGGTTGAGGGCAGATACGCAGTATTTT. Amino acids: CATRGSTGLRADTQYF.

There are many counts of this clonotype. The chain is built from TRBV6-1 and TRBJ2-1, with D maybe TRBD2 (5 bases). The CDR3 contains 11 residues. Germline loops: CDR1 MNHNS, CDR2 SASEGT. V was shortened by 6 bases and J by 8 bases, with 8 bases between the two germline ends. CDR3: CASSGVYEQFF. The CDR3 DNA reads as TGTGCCAGCAGCGGGGTGTATGAGCAGTTCTTC.

This clonotype was counted at least ten times. The chain links TRBV11-2 to TRBJ2-3; D is uncertain. Germline V gene sequence: CDR1 SGHAT, CDR2 FQNNGV. V was pared by 1 base and J by 3 bases, with 8 bases between. The CDR3 contains 14 residues. CDR3 amino acids: CASSLGVRTDTQYF. The CDR3 DNA sequence: TGTGCCAGCAGCTTAGGGGTTAGGACAGATACGCAGTATTTT.

This clonotype has a handful of counts. The chain recombines TRBV7-8 with TRBJ1-2, with 10 positions matching TRBD1. CDR1 is SGHVS and CDR2 is FQNEAQ in the germline V gene. The trim removed 4 bases at V and 0 bases at J, leaving 8 bases unmatched. The CDR3 consists of 17 residues. CDR3: CASSSRTGGASNYGYTF. Written as DNA, the CDR3 is TGTGCCAGCAGCTCCCGGACAGGGGGAGCCTCTAACTATGGCTACACCTTC.

This clonotype was recorded at least ten times. The chain recombines TRBV5-1 with TRBJ2-7, with TRBD1 identical over 7 bases. J gave up 4 bases and V 2 bases, and 9 bases lay outside the gene matches. CDR3 size: 15 residues. Germline V lookup: CDR1 SGHRS, CDR2 YFSETQ. DNA of the CDR3: TGCGCCAGCAGCTTTATTCCGGGACAGAGATACGAGCAGTACTTC. Its protein product is CASSFIPGQRYEQYF.

In this sample, this clonotype turned up many times. The chain couples TRBV7-2 to TRBJ2-1; TRBD2 is a possible D gene (5 bases). The germline V and J ends were trimmed by 5 bases and 0 bases, with 14 bases remaining between them. In germline, CDR1 is SGHTA, CDR2 FQGNSA. The CDR3 extends over 16 amino acids. The chain's CDR3 is CASSGLTGSSYNEQFF. The DNA of the CDR3 is TGTGCCAGCAGCGGTTTAACGGGGAGCTCCTACAATGAGCAGTTCTTC.

This chain connects TRBV4-2 to TRBJ1-5; D unresolved. The CDR3 runs to 15 residues. V dropped 0 bases and J dropped 7 bases, with 13 bases sitting between them. Looked up from germline, CDR1 is LGHNA and CDR2 is YNFKEQ. The CDR3 loop reads CASSQDRVDRQPQHF. Written as DNA, the CDR3 is TGTGCCAGCAGCCAAGATCGGGTGGACCGACAGCCCCAGCATTTT.

This clonotype has a count of ten or more. The V and J genes are TRBV20-1 and TRBJ2-7, with 12 bases fitting TRBD1. From germline, CDR1 is DFQATT and CDR2 SNEGSKA (reference sequence). The junction had 11 bases not matched to a gene; V was cut back by 3 bases and J by 2 bases. CDR3 size: 17 residues. CDR3 loop: CSASPGQGAKPPYEQYF. The CDR3 nucleotides read TGCAGTGCTAGCCCGGGACAGGGGGCGAAACCCCCCTACGAGCAGTACTTC.

At least ten counts were recorded for this clonotype. The chain is built from TRBV6-1 and TRBJ1-3, with 7 positions matching TRBD1. V shed 5 bases, J shed 4 bases, and the junction held 8 bases outside the gene matches. Germline V gene sequence: CDR1 MNHNS, CDR2 SASEGT. The CDR3 covers 15 residues. CDR3: CASSKGTVPGNTIYF. CDR3 bases: TGTGCCAGCAGTAAAGGGACAGTCCCCGGAAACACCATATATTTT.

This clonotype has a count of ten or more. CDR3 DNA sequence: TGTGCCAGCAGCGCATCTAGCGGGGGGGAAGAGACCCAGTACTTC. It is translated as CASSASSGGEETQYF. The rearrangement links TRBV7-2 to TRBJ2-5, with 12 bases that match TRBD2. This CDR3 has 15 residues. V shed 5 bases and J 3 bases; nucleotides not matched to a gene: 4. In germline, CDR1 is SGHTA, CDR2 FQGNSA.

This clonotype turned up a few times. V is TRBV19 and J is TRBJ2-3; D is possibly TRBD2 (6 bases). The germline V and J ends were trimmed by 5 bases and 4 bases, with 13 bases remaining between them. The CDR3 is made up of 14 amino acids. CDR1 is LNHDA and CDR2 is SQIVND in the germline V gene (reference sequence). The CDR3 sequence: CASSPGLTSDTQYF. DNA for the CDR3: TGTGCCAGTAGTCCCGGACTAACTTCAGATACGCAGTATTTT.